What follows are 32 T cell receptor beta chains derived from one specimen sequenced in a study of pediatric ulcerative colitis. The protocol was immunoSEQ multiplex PCR, while the TCRdb copy is restricted to in-frame clones and leaves out a portion. The table has tens of thousands of clones, 86% seen once. The sequenced sample consisted of blood. The receptors shown here come from a boy between 10 and 17 years old with severe ulcerative colitis.

The chain carries TRBV2 and TRBJ2-5; maybe TRBD2 (5 bases). Germline lookup yields CDR1 SNHLY and CDR2 FYNNEI. Trimming removed 5 bases at V and 1 base at J, with 11 bases between. The CDR3 is 14 amino acids. The chain's CDR3 is CASSQGLTQETQYF. For the CDR3, the DNA is TGTGCCAGCAGTCAAGGACTTACCCAAGAGACCCAGTACTTC.

This clone was seen once. The chain employs TRBV11-2 and TRBJ2-1, with D perhaps matching TRBD2 (5 bases). The CDR3 length is 15 residues. V lost 5 bases, J lost 0 bases, and 11 bases lay in between. CDR1 SGHAT and CDR2 FQNNGV come from the germline V gene. The CDR3 here is CASSLGGPSYNEQFF. Written as DNA, the CDR3 is TGTGCCAGCAGCCTAGGAGGTCCCTCCTACAATGAGCAGTTCTTC.

The chain employs TRBV5-6 and TRBJ1-2; D is undetermined. This CDR3 spans 13 amino acids. Trimming removed 2 bases from V and 2 bases from J, with 7 bases in between. The germline V gene encodes CDR1 SGHDT and CDR2 YYEEEE. The CDR3 DNA reads as TGTGCCAGCAGCTTCGGGCGGAACTATGGCTACACCTTC. Its translation is CASSFGRNYGYTF.

The chain recombines TRBV6-1 with TRBJ1-3, with D hard to call. The germline gives CDR1 MNHNS, CDR2 SASEGT. The V end was cut by 3 bases, the J end by 0 bases, with 9 bases between. The CDR3 loop spans 15 amino acids. In nucleotides, the CDR3 is TGTGCCAGCAGTGATGGCAGGAGCTCTGGAAACACCATATATTTT. Protein product: CASSDGRSSGNTIYF.

The J gene is TRBJ2-3, the V gene TRBV5-4; D is possibly TRBD1 (6 bases). Germline V lookup: CDR1 SGHNT, CDR2 YYREEE (reference sequence). The CDR3 length is 16 residues. Between the trimmed V and J ends, which lost 2 bases and 0 bases, there was a span of 13 bases. The chain's CDR3 is CASSLPMGASTDTQYF. CDR3 coding DNA: TGTGCCAGCAGCTTACCTATGGGGGCCAGCACAGATACGCAGTATTTT.

This chain uses TRBV30 with TRBJ2-4; D is ambiguous. The CDR3 runs 14 residues. CDR1 GTSNPN and CDR2 SVGIG come from the germline V gene (reference sequence). V was trimmed by 1 base and J by 0 bases, leaving 7 bases between them. The CDR3 region is CAWSGTVAKNIQYF. Written as DNA, the CDR3 is TGTGCCTGGAGTGGAACGGTAGCCAAAAACATTCAGTACTTC.

The chain uses TRBV4-2 and TRBJ2-7, with 14 bases matching TRBD2. Trimming took 0 bases from V and 2 from J; bases not matched to a gene: 6. There are 18 residues in the CDR3. The germline V gene encodes CDR1 LGHNA and CDR2 YNFKEQ. CDR3 protein: CASSQEGTSGRGAYEQYF. The CDR3 region has the DNA TGTGCCAGCAGCCAAGAGGGGACTAGCGGGAGAGGGGCCTACGAGCAGTACTTC.

The chain recombines TRBV7-2 with TRBJ2-5; possible D gene TRBD2, 7 bases. The germline V gene encodes CDR1 SGHTA and CDR2 FQGNSA. V was cut by 3 bases and J by 5 bases, with 19 bases left in between. This CDR3 contains 16 residues. CDR3 amino acids: CASSFFRGGGGETQYF. The CDR3 DNA sequence: TGTGCCAGCAGCTTTTTTCGAGGAGGCGGGGGCGAGACCCAGTACTTC.

This clone was recorded a few times. The chain uses TRBV16 and TRBJ2-2; no firm D call. Trimming cost V 3 bases and J 4 bases, with 3 bases left between them. Germline CDR1 is KGHSY and CDR2 is FQNENV. The CDR3 spans 12 residues. CDR3 residues: CASSHSTGELFF. In DNA, the CDR3 is TGTGCCAGCAGCCATTCCACCGGGGAGCTGTTTTTT.

The chain links TRBV7-6 to TRBJ2-1; 11 bases fit TRBD2. CDR1 and CDR2 (germline): SGHVS, FNYEAQ. This CDR3 is 17 amino acids long. V lost 2 bases, J lost 5 bases, and 8 bases stayed unmatched. The CDR3 is CASSLRLPGLADNEQFF. The CDR3 DNA sequence: TGTGCCAGCAGCTTACGATTGCCGGGACTAGCGGACAATGAGCAGTTCTTC. Drawing the rest from reference TRBV7-6 and TRBJ2-1, the complete variable domain is GAGVSQSPRYKVTKRGQDVALRCDPISGHVSLYWYRQALGQGPEFLTYFNYEAQQDKSGLPNDRFSAERPEGSISTLTIQRTEQRDSAMYRCASSLRLPGLADNEQFFGPGTRLTVL.

The rearrangement uses TRBV7-9 and TRBJ1-2; TRBD1 matches at 7 bases. The CDR3 loop spans 15 amino acids. Looked up from germline, CDR1 is SEHNR and CDR2 is FQNEAQ (reference sequence). The J segment lost 8 bases and the V segment lost 5 bases, leaving 14 bases of the junction unmatched. CDR3 DNA: TGTGCCAGCAGCATCAGGGGGGACCGCTTAGCGGGCTACACCTTC. It translates to CASSIRGDRLAGYTF.

The chain carries TRBV5-4 and TRBJ1-4; D unclear. This CDR3 is 16 amino acids long. V was trimmed by 3 bases and J by 2 bases, leaving 14 bases between them. The germline V gene has CDR1 SGHNT and CDR2 YYREEE (reference sequence). This chain's CDR3 is CASSSYPLATNEKLFF. The DNA of the CDR3 is TGTGCCAGCAGCTCTTATCCGTTAGCGACTAATGAAAAACTGTTTTTT.

This clone was observed once. The chain uses TRBV6-1 and TRBJ2-7, with 9 bases lining up with TRBD2. Germline CDR1 reads MNHNS; CDR2 reads SASEGT. The CDR3 runs to 18 residues. The V gene end was trimmed by 0 bases and the J gene end by 6 bases; junction bases not matched to a gene: 15. As DNA, the CDR3 is TGTGCCAGCAGTGAAGCGCAGTTACCGGGACTAGCATTTCGCGAGCAGTACTTC. Translating gives CASSEAQLPGLAFREQYF.

The chain has TRBV2 and TRBJ2-2; 12 bases line up with TRBD2. V dropped 1 base and J dropped 6; count of bases not matched to a gene: 9. The CDR3 has 18 residues. In germline, CDR1 is SNHLY, CDR2 FYNNEI. Here the CDR3 reads CASSEEETSGSEAGELFF. CDR3 nucleotides: TGTGCCAGCAGTGAAGAGGAGACTAGCGGGAGTGAGGCCGGGGAGCTGTTTTTT.

J is TRBJ2-7 and V is TRBV27; D remains unclear. Trimming removed 6 bases at V and 5 bases at J, with 14 bases between. CDR1 and CDR2 from the germline V gene are MNHEY and SMNVEV (reference sequence). CDR3 length equals 13 residues. Here the CDR3 reads CASSTLPWDEQYF. CDR3 DNA: TGTGCCAGCAGCACCCTCCCCTGGGACGAGCAGTACTTC.

The chain joins TRBV18 to TRBJ2-1; D is perhaps TRBD2 (6 bases). Germline V lookup: CDR1 KGHSH, CDR2 LQKENI. CDR3 size: 19 residues. V was pared by 0 bases and J by 0 bases, with 18 bases between. CDR3 nucleotides: TGTGCCAGCTCACCACCGAGCGGGCGAAGCGGTAACTCCTACAATGAGCAGTTCTTC. Translating it yields CASSPPSGRSGNSYNEQFF.

The V gene is TRBV14, the J gene TRBJ2-3; D unclear. V dropped 5 bases and J dropped 8 bases, with 11 bases sitting between them. This CDR3 has 12 residues. Germline assignment: CDR1 SGHDN and CDR2 FVKESK. The CDR3 here is CASSLQELTQYF. Written as DNA, the CDR3 is TGTGCCAGCAGCTTACAAGAACTTACGCAGTATTTT.

The rearrangement links TRBV19 to TRBJ1-1; a weak D match, TRBD1 (5 bases). The CDR3 has 17 amino acids. Deletions cut 6 bases from V and 0 bases from J, with 20 bases between. Germline CDR1 LNHDA, CDR2 SQIVND (reference sequence). CDR3 sequence (DNA): TGTGCCAGTAGCGGGACGAGCCTGGAGCACATGAACACTGAAGCTTTCTTT. Translation: CASSGTSLEHMNTEAFF. The full variable domain, its missing parts supplied by reference TRBV19 and TRBJ1-1, is DGGITQSPKYLFRKEGQNVTLSCEQNLNHDAMYWYRQDPGQGLRLIYYSQIVNDFQKGDIAEGYSVSREKKESFPLTVTSAQKNPTAFYLCASSGTSLEHMNTEAFFGQGTRLTVV.

The rearrangement links TRBV7-8 to TRBJ2-5, with TRBD2 matching 10 bases. V gave up 2 bases and J gave up 2 bases; unmatched junction bases: 8. Germline V gives CDR1 SGHVS, CDR2 FQNEAQ. The CDR3 is 17 residues long. The CDR3 here is CASSLFFTSGDQETQYF. The DNA for the CDR3 is TGTGCCAGCAGCTTATTTTTTACTAGCGGGGATCAAGAGACCCAGTACTTC.

Here the CDR3 reads CASRIDSQSYNEQFF. DNA for the CDR3: TGTGCCAGCAGAATCGACTCGCAATCCTACAATGAGCAGTTCTTC. The chain employs TRBV6-1 and TRBJ2-1, with no clear D. Germline lookup yields CDR1 MNHNS and CDR2 SASEGT. The CDR3 is 15 residues long. V dropped 6 bases and J dropped 1 base, with 13 bases sitting between them.

The chain links TRBV15 to TRBJ2-7; D is possibly TRBD1 (5 bases). CDR1 and CDR2 from the germline V gene are LNHNV and YYDKDF (reference sequence). The V end was cut by 4 bases, the J end by 3 bases, with 13 bases between. The CDR3 has 14 amino acids. CDR3 bases: TGTGCCACCAGCAAGACCAGGGCCGACTACGAGCAGTACTTC. It translates to CATSKTRADYEQYF.

The J gene is TRBJ2-1, the V gene TRBV5-4; 13 positions agree with TRBD2. The germline V gene has CDR1 SGHNT and CDR2 YYREEE (reference sequence). The V and J ends lost 5 bases and 3 bases, in that order; junction bases with no gene match: 11. CDR3 length: 18 amino acids. The chain's CDR3 is CASSQTGTSGTIYNEQFF. The CDR3, as DNA: TGTGCCAGCAGTCAGACAGGGACTAGCGGGACCATCTACAATGAGCAGTTCTTC.

This clone was counted between two and nine times. This sequence joins TRBV6-1 and TRBJ1-3; no clear D gene. V lost 3 bases to trimming and J lost 2 bases, with 8 bases between them. CDR3 length: 14 residues. Germline V lookup: CDR1 MNHNS, CDR2 SASEGT. The CDR3 DNA is TGTGCCAGCAGTGACGCCCTGGCTGGAAACACCATATATTTT. It yields the protein CASSDALAGNTIYF.

This clone occurred many times. The chain couples TRBV5-6 to TRBJ1-1; D is possibly TRBD1 (6 bases). The CDR3 has 14 residues. Germline V lookup: CDR1 SGHDT, CDR2 YYEEEE. V gave up 0 bases and J gave up 6 bases, with 12 bases separating them. CDR3 amino acids: CASSLGQEEPEAFF. DNA of the CDR3: TGTGCCAGCAGCTTGGGACAGGAAGAGCCTGAAGCTTTCTTT.

Only one count was recorded for this clone. This chain joins TRBV13 and TRBJ1-1; 8 positions match TRBD1. Germline lookup yields CDR1 PRHDT and CDR2 FYEKMQ (reference sequence). The CDR3 runs to 14 residues. J gave up 0 bases and V 5 bases, and 2 bases lay outside the gene matches. DNA for the CDR3: TGTGCCAGCAGCGGACAGGGACTGAACACTGAAGCTTTCTTT. Protein: CASSGQGLNTEAFF.

The chain uses TRBV7-2 and TRBJ2-3; D is undetermined. Germline lookup yields CDR1 SGHTA and CDR2 FQGNSA. V was pared by 3 bases and J by 4 bases, with 5 bases between. The CDR3 is 12 residues long. CDR3 sequence (DNA): TGTGCCAGCAGCTTCTATGCAGATACGCAGTATTTT. This codes for CASSFYADTQYF.

This sequence joins TRBV4-2 and TRBJ1-1; tentatively, D is TRBD1 (5 bases). The CDR3 length is 17 residues. The germline V gene has CDR1 LGHNA and CDR2 YNFKEQ. Trimming cost V 3 bases and J 6 bases, with 23 bases left between them. DNA of the CDR3: TGTGCCAGCAGCCAGTTTCAGGGAGGTTCTAGAGGCGCTGAAGCTTTCTTT. Translating gives CASSQFQGGSRGAEAFF.

The chain recombines TRBV19 with TRBJ2-1; D is unresolved. The CDR3 totals 13 residues. CDR1 and CDR2 from the germline V gene are LNHDA and SQIVND (reference sequence). The V end was cut by 3 bases, the J end by 4 bases, with 7 bases between. This chain's CDR3 is CASSIILYNEQFF. CDR3 coding DNA: TGTGCCAGTAGTATTATCCTATACAATGAGCAGTTCTTC.

The count of this clone is one. V usage is TRBV5-4 and J usage is TRBJ2-5, with D unclear. The CDR3 sequence is 14 residues long. Germline V gives CDR1 SGHNT, CDR2 YYREEE (reference sequence). The V gene lost 2 bases and the J gene lost 5 bases, with 13 bases spanning the gap. The CDR3 region is CASSFYSGGETQYF. CDR3 DNA sequence: TGTGCCAGCAGCTTCTACTCCGGCGGTGAGACCCAGTACTTC. Full variable domain (missing parts from reference TRBV5-4 and TRBJ2-5): ETGVTQSPTHLIKTRGQQVTLRCSSQSGHNTVSWYQQALGQGPQFIFQYYREEENGRGNFPPRFSGLQFPNYSSELNVNALELDDSALYLCASSFYSGGETQYFGPGTRLLVL.

This CDR3 is CASSPTQVGTEAFF. The CDR3 DNA follows: TGTGCCAGCAGCCCCACCCAGGTAGGGACTGAAGCTTTCTTT. The V gene is TRBV11-2, the J gene TRBJ1-1, with unresolved D. The CDR3 length is 14 residues. The germline V gene encodes CDR1 SGHAT and CDR2 FQNNGV. The germline V and J ends were trimmed by 5 bases and 5 bases, with 15 bases remaining between them.

The gene calls are TRBV2 and TRBJ2-1, with D perhaps TRBD1 or TRBD2 (5 bases each). CDR3 length: 11 residues. Trimming pared 6 bases from V and 9 bases from J, leaving 9 bases between. Germline assignment: CDR1 SNHLY and CDR2 FYNNEI. The CDR3 DNA is TGTGCCAGCAGCTTGAGGGGTGAGCAGTTCTTC. Translating it yields CASSLRGEQFF.

This rearrangement joins TRBV11-2 to TRBJ2-3; the D is unclear. Trimming pared 5 bases from V and 6 bases from J, leaving 12 bases between. Germline V CDR1 and CDR2: SGHAT, FQNNGV. The CDR3 runs to 13 residues. The CDR3 DNA follows: TGTGCCAGCAGCCCCTTAGCTGCGGATACGCAGTATTTT. The encoded protein is CASSPLAADTQYF.